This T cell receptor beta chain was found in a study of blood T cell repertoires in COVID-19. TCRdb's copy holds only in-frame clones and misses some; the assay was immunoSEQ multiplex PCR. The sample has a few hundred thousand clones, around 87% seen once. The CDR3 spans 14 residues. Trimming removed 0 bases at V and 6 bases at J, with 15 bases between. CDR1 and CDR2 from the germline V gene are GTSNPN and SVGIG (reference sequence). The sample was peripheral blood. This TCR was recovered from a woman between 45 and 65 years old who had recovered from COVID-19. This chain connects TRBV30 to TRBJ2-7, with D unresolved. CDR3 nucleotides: TGTGCCTGGAGTGTACGGCGGCGGTCATTCGAGCAGTACTTC. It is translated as CAWSVRRRSFEQYF.